This TCR beta chain was recovered during a study of T cell responses to AZD1222 COVID-19 vaccine. V was trimmed by 5 bases and J by 4 bases, leaving 11 bases between them. This CDR3 has 13 amino acids. From germline, CDR1 is SGHTA and CDR2 FQGNSA. Study-wide findings and caveats: In a largely white British group with more females than males, clonal diversity was possibly underestimated.

Profiled with immunoSEQ multiplex PCR; TCRdb holds only in-frame clones, not every one. The sample has around 130,000 clones; 70% to 90% are singletons. This clone has more than one count but fewer than ten. The antigen is undetermined. The TCR comes from an adult who received the AZD1222 COVID-19 vaccine. This chain uses TRBV7-2 with TRBJ1-2; no clear D. The sample was peripheral blood, taken 28 days after the second AZD1222 dose. CDR3 nucleotide sequence: TGTGCCAGCAGCCTCGGTCAGCCCTATGGCTACACCTTC. Its translation: CASSLGQPYGYTF.